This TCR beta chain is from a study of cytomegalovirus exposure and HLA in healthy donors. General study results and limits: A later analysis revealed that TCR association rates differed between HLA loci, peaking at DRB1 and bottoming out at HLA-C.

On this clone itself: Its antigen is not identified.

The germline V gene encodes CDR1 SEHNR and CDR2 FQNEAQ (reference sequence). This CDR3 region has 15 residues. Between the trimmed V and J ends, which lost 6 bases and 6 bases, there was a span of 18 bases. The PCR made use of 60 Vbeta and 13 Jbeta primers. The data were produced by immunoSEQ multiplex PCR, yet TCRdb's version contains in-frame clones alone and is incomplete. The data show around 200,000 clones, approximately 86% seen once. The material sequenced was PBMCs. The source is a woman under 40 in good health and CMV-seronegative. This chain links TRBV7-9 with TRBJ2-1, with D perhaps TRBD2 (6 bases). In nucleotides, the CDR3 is TGTGCCAGCAGGAATCTGGCCCGGGGAGGCAATGAGCAGTTCTTC. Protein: CASRNLARGGNEQFF.